A selection of T cell receptor beta chains follows, all from one sample in a study of blood T cell repertoires in COVID-19. The method was immunoSEQ multiplex PCR; TCRdb's version includes in-frame clones alone and lacks a portion of them. The sample lists roughly 130,000 clones; 65% to 80% were seen once. Sequenced material: peripheral blood. Receptors originate from a man in his fifties or sixties with acute or convalescent COVID-19. Both conserved end residues are part of each CDR3. A D gene is named only where the DNA matches it firmly. A row's size may be missing; if present it is once, few, many or a size class.

j_call: TRBJ2-1
v_call: TRBV28
clone_size: few
d_call: TRBD1
cdr3_aa: CASSGTVSYNEQFF
cdr3_nt: TGTGCCAGCAGTGGGACAGTCTCCTACAATGAGCAGTTCTTC

j_call: TRBJ1-1
v_call: TRBV7-2
clone_size: NA
d_call: NA
cdr3_aa: CASSPHRAMNTEAFF
cdr3_nt: TGTGCCAGCAGCCCCCACAGGGCGATGAACACTGAAGCTTTCTTT

j_call: TRBJ2-2
v_call: TRBV18
clone_size: NA
d_call: NA
cdr3_aa: CASSPRETGELFF
cdr3_nt: TGTGCCAGCTCACCACGTGAGACCGGGGAGCTGTTTTTT

j_call: TRBJ1-2
v_call: TRBV27
clone_size: NA
d_call: NA
cdr3_aa: CASSLSAPGARSNYGYTF
cdr3_nt: TGTGCCAGCAGTTTAAGTGCGCCAGGGGCCAGGTCTAACTATGGCTACACCTTC

j_call: TRBJ1-3
v_call: TRBV2
clone_size: many
d_call: NA
cdr3_aa: CASSDVSDIAYGNTIYF
cdr3_nt: TGTGCCAGCAGTGATGTCTCGGACATCGCTTATGGAAACACCATATATTTT

j_call: TRBJ2-2
v_call: TRBV24-1
clone_size: few
d_call: NA
cdr3_aa: CATSDPVREGTGELFF
cdr3_nt: TGTGCCACCAGTGACCCCGTCAGGGAAGGGACCGGGGAGCTGTTTTTT

j_call: TRBJ1-2
v_call: TRBV29-1
clone_size: few
d_call: TRBD1
cdr3_aa: CSALDRDGYTF
cdr3_nt: TGCAGCGCCTTAGACAGGGATGGCTACACCTTC

j_call: TRBJ2-7
v_call: TRBV6-5
clone_size: once
d_call: NA
cdr3_aa: CASRTGSSYEQYF
cdr3_nt: TGTGCCAGCAGGACCGGGTCCTCCTACGAGCAGTACTTC

j_call: TRBJ2-1
v_call: TRBV28
clone_size: NA
d_call: NA
cdr3_aa: CASSFMGGPADNEQFF
cdr3_nt: TGTGCCAGCAGTTTCATGGGGGGGCCCGCGGACAATGAGCAGTTCTTC

j_call: TRBJ2-7
v_call: TRBV27
clone_size: once
d_call: NA
cdr3_aa: CASSLGEDYEQYF
cdr3_nt: TGTGCCAGCAGTTTAGGTGAGGACTACGAGCAGTACTTC

j_call: TRBJ1-4
v_call: TRBV18
clone_size: NA
d_call: NA
cdr3_aa: CASSPGERRINEKLFF
cdr3_nt: TGTGCCAGCTCACCCGGGGAGAGACGAATTAATGAAAAACTGTTTTTT

j_call: TRBJ1-1
v_call: TRBV25-1
clone_size: few
d_call: TRBD1
cdr3_aa: CASSDMTGGNTEAFF
cdr3_nt: TGTGCCAGCAGTGACATGACAGGGGGAAACACTGAAGCTTTCTTT

j_call: TRBJ1-5
v_call: TRBV5-6
clone_size: NA
d_call: NA
cdr3_aa: CASSLAAGQPQHF
cdr3_nt: TGTGCCAGCAGCTTGGCCGCGGGGCAGCCCCAGCATTTT

j_call: TRBJ2-5
v_call: TRBV9
clone_size: once
d_call: TRBD2
cdr3_aa: CASSASPGLALQETQYF
cdr3_nt: TGTGCCAGCAGCGCCAGCCCGGGACTAGCCCTTCAAGAGACCCAGTACTTC